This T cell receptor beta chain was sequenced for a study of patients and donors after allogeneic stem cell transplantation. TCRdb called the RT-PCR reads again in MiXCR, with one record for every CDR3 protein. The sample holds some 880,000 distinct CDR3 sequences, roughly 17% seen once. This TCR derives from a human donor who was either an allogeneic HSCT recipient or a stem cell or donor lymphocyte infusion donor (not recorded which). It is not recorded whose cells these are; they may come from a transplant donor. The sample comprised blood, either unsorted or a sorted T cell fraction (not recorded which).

This CDR3 is CASSQDRGGRVETQYF. Written as DNA, the CDR3 is TGCGCCAGCAGCCAAGATAGGGGGGGGCGTGTGGAGACCCAGTACTTC. The chain uses TRBV4-1 and TRBJ2-5; D perhaps matches TRBD2 (7 bases). Germline CDR1 MGHRA, CDR2 YSYEKL. V lost 0 bases, J lost 5 bases, and 16 bases lay in between. The CDR3 sequence is 16 residues long.